These 7 T cell receptor beta chains were all obtained from the same sample, sequenced in a study of T-cell reconstitution after alpha-beta-depleted transplantation in children. As it was prepared, the TCRbeta library received unique molecular identifiers. A single record per CDR3 protein comes from TCRdb applying MiXCR to the PCR reads. The table lists a few hundred thousand distinct CDR3 sequences, around 20% of them singletons, with 3.8% in the top ten. The sample here was PBMCs from the stem cell graft donor, taken from the stem cell graft. The receptors were sampled from a human donor who donated a stem cell graft to a child with acute myeloid leukemia.

The CDR3 sequence: CSAKRPGLAGGPRNEQFF. DNA for the CDR3: TGCAGTGCTAAGCGTCCGGGACTAGCGGGAGGGCCTAGGAATGAGCAGTTCTTC. V is TRBV20-1 and J is TRBJ2-1; 16 bases line up with TRBD2. Trimming removed 4 bases from V and 7 bases from J; junction bases left unmatched: 13. CDR1 is DFQATT and CDR2 is SNEGSKA in the germline V gene (reference sequence). The CDR3 runs to 18 residues.

The sample holds a few counts of this clonotype. The genes are TRBV6-1 and TRBJ1-6; TRBD1 matches at 10 bases. Germline V gene data show CDR1 as MNHNS and CDR2 as SASEGT. The trim removed 8 bases at V and 4 bases at J, leaving 2 bases unmatched. The CDR3 contains 14 residues. CDR3: CASRGQGYNSPLHF. The CDR3 DNA reads as TGTGCCAGCCGGGGACAGGGGTATAATTCACCCCTCCACTTT.

The chain couples TRBV6-6 to TRBJ2-2; TRBD2 is a possible D gene (5 bases). The V and J ends lost 7 bases and 5 bases respectively, with 11 bases between them. CDR3 length: 13 residues. Germline V CDR1 and CDR2: MNHNY, SVGAGI (reference sequence). The CDR3 DNA reads TGTGCCAGCAAACTAGTGGTTACCGGGGAGCTGTTTTTT. As protein: CASKLVVTGELFF.

This clonotype was seen more than once but under ten times. V is TRBV3-1 and J is TRBJ2-7; 9 bases are shared with TRBD2. The V segment lost 3 bases and the J segment 2 bases; nucleotides outside the gene matches: 11. Germline loops: CDR1 LGHDT, CDR2 YNNKEL (reference sequence). The CDR3 loop spans 17 amino acids. CDR3 sequence (DNA): TGTGCCAGCAGCCAGGTTCTTAGCGGGAGCGTCCCCTACGAGCAGTACTTC. Translated, it gives CASSQVLSGSVPYEQYF.

This chain connects TRBV5-1 to TRBJ2-1; 11 bases are shared with TRBD2. The V segment lost 0 bases and the J segment 7 bases; nucleotides outside the gene matches: 6. There are 16 residues in the CDR3. From germline, CDR1 is SGHRS and CDR2 YFSETQ. The CDR3 sequence is CASSLALAGGVNEQFF. For the CDR3, the DNA is TGCGCCAGCAGCTTGGCCCTAGCGGGAGGTGTAAATGAGCAGTTCTTC.

As concerns this clonotype: This could be a read error, since a much larger clone is one nucleotide away. This CDR3 fails to terminate in the conserved phenylalanine or tryptophan, so it likely reflects a read error. This chain connects TRBV29-1 to TRBJ1-1; perhaps TRBD1 as D (5 bases). Germline V lookup: CDR1 SQVTM, CDR2 ANQGSEA. Trimming pared 4 bases from V and 5 bases from J, leaving 14 bases between. The CDR3 has 13 residues. CDR3 protein: CSVGFRVDTEAFV. DNA of the CDR3: TGCAGCGTTGGGTTCAGGGTGGATACTGAAGCTTTCGTT.

J is TRBJ2-3 and V is TRBV20-1; D gene uncertain. Germline CDR1 DFQATT, CDR2 SNEGSKA (reference sequence). Trimming shortened V by 5 bases and J by 2 bases, and 8 bases separated the two germline ends. This CDR3 contains 12 residues. CDR3 in DNA: TGCAGTGCTCCCCCCGTCACAGATACGCAGTATTTT. Amino acids: CSAPPVTDTQYF.